One and the same sample provided the 21 T cell receptor beta chains below, sequenced in a study of blood T cell repertoires in COVID-19. TCRdb keeps only in-frame clones here, not all; method: immunoSEQ multiplex PCR. The table lists about 40,000 clones, 88% of them singletons. The specimen was peripheral blood. These receptors were taken from a woman in her seventies with acute or convalescent COVID-19.

In this sample, this clone turned up once. The chain has TRBV7-9 and TRBJ1-2, with 10 bases aligning to TRBD1. J lost 3 bases, V lost 7 bases, and 5 bases had no gene match. Per germline, CDR1 SEHNR and CDR2 FQNEAQ (reference sequence). CDR3 length: 14 amino acids. The CDR3 loop reads CASTRDRGDYGYTF. The CDR3 DNA sequence: TGTGCCAGCACCCGGGACAGGGGAGACTATGGCTACACCTTC.

V is TRBV10-3 and J is TRBJ2-3; 7 bases are a match to TRBD2. The CDR3 totals 16 residues. After removal of 3 bases from V and 4 bases from J, the junction contained 10 bases not matched to a gene. Germline loops: CDR1 ENHRY, CDR2 SYGVKD. The CDR3 DNA reads TGTGCCATCAGTGATGGTTCTTTGGCGGGGGCAGATACGCAGTATTTT. This translates into CAISDGSLAGADTQYF.

The chain joins TRBV7-2 to TRBJ1-2, with 7 bases lining up with TRBD1. CDR3 size: 15 residues. V shed 3 bases and J 4 bases; nucleotides not matched to a gene: 8. Germline lookup yields CDR1 SGHTA and CDR2 FQGNSA. CDR3 region: CASSFQPGGTYGYTF. CDR3 sequence (DNA): TGTGCCAGCAGCTTTCAGCCAGGGGGGACCTATGGCTACACCTTC.

This chain connects TRBV27 to TRBJ2-3; weak D call: TRBD2 (6 bases). CDR1 and CDR2 from the germline V gene are MNHEY and SMNVEV (reference sequence). V lost 5 bases and J lost 4, with 22 bases in between. This CDR3 region has 17 residues. CDR3 nucleotides: TGTGCCAGCAGTGCCCTCTCAGGAGTGGGAGGACCAGATACGCAGTATTTT. Encoded protein: CASSALSGVGGPDTQYF.

This clone was recorded only once. The rearrangement uses TRBV7-2 and TRBJ2-5, with a weak D call TRBD2 (6 bases). V shed 1 base and J shed 4 bases, with 10 bases lying between them. The CDR3 contains 14 residues. The germline gives CDR1 SGHTA, CDR2 FQGNSA. This chain's CDR3 is CASSLGLVIETQYF. The CDR3 DNA follows: TGTGCCAGCAGCTTAGGACTAGTAATAGAGACCCAGTACTTC.

V is TRBV6-2 or TRBV6-3 and J is TRBJ1-2, with 8 bases fitting TRBD1. This CDR3 comprises 15 residues. The germline V gene encodes CDR1 MNHEY and CDR2 SVGEGT. Trimming at V came to 4 bases and at J to 6 bases, leaving 10 bases not matched to a gene. This CDR3 is CASSFRQGSVDGYTF. The CDR3 DNA follows: TGTGCCAGCAGTTTCCGACAGGGGAGTGTCGATGGCTACACCTTC.

This chain connects TRBV6-5 to TRBJ1-1, with TRBD1 identical over 7 bases. The trim removed 6 bases at V and 3 bases at J, leaving 1 base unmatched. The germline V gene has CDR1 MNHEY and CDR2 SVGAGI. The CDR3 sequence is 12 residues long. The CDR3 coding sequence is TGTGCCAGCAGACAGGGGTACACTGAAGCTTTCTTT. This gives the protein CASRQGYTEAFF.

The chain uses TRBV6-5 and TRBJ2-6; tentative D call: TRBD2 (5 bases). In germline, CDR1 is MNHEY, CDR2 SVGAGI. Trimming shortened V by 3 bases and J by 3 bases, and 9 bases separated the two germline ends. The CDR3 covers 15 residues. For the CDR3, the DNA is TGTGCCAGCAGTTATTCCGGGATTGGGGCCAACGTCCTGACTTTC. As protein: CASSYSGIGANVLTF.

The chain recombines TRBV28 with TRBJ1-1, with 7 bases that match TRBD1. Germline lookup yields CDR1 MDHEN and CDR2 SYDVKM. Unmatched junction bases numbered 7, after V lost 5 bases and J lost 10 bases. This CDR3 spans 12 amino acids. In nucleotides, the CDR3 is TGTGCCAGCAGTCTGGAACAGGGGAGAGCTTTCTTT. It codes for CASSLEQGRAFF.

CDR3 region: CASSDGLAGGVKGSDTQYF. The DNA for the CDR3 is TGTGCCAGCAGCGACGGACTAGCGGGAGGTGTTAAGGGCTCAGATACGCAGTATTTT. V is TRBV9 and J is TRBJ2-3; 14 bases line up with TRBD2. Germline assignment: CDR1 SGDLS and CDR2 YYNGEE. Trimming at V came to 3 bases and at J to 4 bases, leaving 13 bases not matched to a gene. The CDR3 covers 19 residues.

This rearrangement joins TRBV7-9 to TRBJ2-1; 7 bases align to TRBD2. J gave up 9 bases and V 1 base, and 6 bases lay outside the gene matches. The germline V gene encodes CDR1 SEHNR and CDR2 FQNEAQ (reference sequence). The CDR3 loop spans 14 amino acids. CDR3 sequence (DNA): TGTGCCAGCAGCTTAGGTCAGCGGGGAGGTGAGCAGTTCTTC. It codes for CASSLGQRGGEQFF.

The V call is TRBV29-1, the J call TRBJ1-4; D is undetermined. The V and J ends lost 2 bases and 7 bases respectively, with 8 bases between them. The CDR3 runs to 12 residues. Per germline, CDR1 SQVTM and CDR2 ANQGSEA. Here the CDR3 DNA reads TGCAGCGTTGAAACGCCGGGTGAAAAACTGTTTTTT. Translation: CSVETPGEKLFF.

On this clone: Mismatch with germline at one junction end may stem from a read error. V is TRBV18 and J is TRBJ2-1; TRBD2 matches at 9 bases. The CDR3 length is 14 residues. Germline assignment: CDR1 KGHSH and CDR2 LQKENI. The CDR3 protein is CANSPTSGNNEQFF. The CDR3 coding sequence is TGTGCCAACTCACCGACTAGCGGTAACAATGAGCAGTTCTTC.

The CDR3 protein is CASSQEGEGEDQETQYF. The CDR3 bases are TGTGCCAGCAGCCAAGAGGGAGAGGGTGAGGACCAAGAGACCCAGTACTTC. This sequence joins TRBV3-1 (or the pseudogene TRBV3-2) and TRBJ2-5; tentative D call: TRBD2 (5 bases). Germline lookup yields CDR1 LGHDT and CDR2 YNNKEL (reference sequence). The V end was cut by 0 bases, the J end by 0 bases, with 14 bases between. The CDR3 contains 17 residues.

This clone was counted once. The chain links TRBV7-2 to TRBJ2-1, with 10 bases matching TRBD2. Trimming took 1 base from V and 8 from J; bases not matched to a gene: 5. This CDR3 spans 15 amino acids. Germline CDR1 and CDR2: SGHTA and FQGNSA. The CDR3 bases are TGTGCCAGCAGCTTAGTAGGAGCGGGAGGGTATGAGCAGTTCTTC. Its protein is CASSLVGAGGYEQFF.

V usage is TRBV27 and J usage is TRBJ1-5, with D tentatively TRBD1 (6 bases). Per germline, CDR1 MNHEY and CDR2 SMNVEV (reference sequence). The CDR3 runs to 14 residues. V was trimmed by 7 bases and J by 6 bases, leaving 16 bases between them. CDR3 residues: CASMGGAGGQPQHF. CDR3 DNA: TGTGCCAGCATGGGGGGGGCGGGAGGTCAGCCCCAGCATTTT.

This clone was seen just once. The chain links TRBV5-1 to TRBJ2-3; 12 nucleotides align to TRBD2. Losses at the gene ends were 0 bases for V and 3 bases for J; bases not matched to a gene: 5. The CDR3 spans 17 residues. CDR1 and CDR2 (germline): SGHRS, YFSETQ. The CDR3 DNA reads as TGCGCCAGCAGCTTGGCCCTAGCGGGAGGGGTAACAGATACGCAGTATTTT. Its protein is CASSLALAGGVTDTQYF.

The chain links TRBV6-5 to TRBJ2-2; D is perhaps TRBD1 (5 bases). The CDR3 totals 14 residues. V lost 6 bases and J lost 7, with 15 bases in between. The germline V gene has CDR1 MNHEY and CDR2 SVGAGI. As DNA, the CDR3 is TGTGCCAGCAGGACCGACAGAGTTGGCGGGGAGCTGTTTTTT. This codes for CASRTDRVGGELFF.

This clone was counted once. The chain has TRBV7-6 and TRBJ1-4, with 10 positions matching TRBD1. V was clipped by 6 bases and J by 8 bases; unmatched bases: 6. The CDR3 spans 14 residues. Germline CDR1 is SGHVS and CDR2 is FNYEAQ. The CDR3 spells CASSWRDRGEKLFF. The CDR3 coding sequence is TGTGCCAGCAGTTGGCGGGACAGGGGCGAAAAACTGTTTTTT. Full variable domain (outside the CDR3, taken from reference TRBV7-6 and TRBJ1-4): GAGVSQSPRYKVTKRGQDVALRCDPISGHVSLYWYRQALGQGPEFLTYFNYEAQQDKSGLPNDRFSAERPEGSISTLTIQRTEQRDSAMYRCASSWRDRGEKLFFGSGTQLSVL.

The CDR3 bases are TGTGCCAGCAGTCCTCCTCTAGCGGGGGGGAGCTCCGGGGAGCTGTTTTTT. Translation gives CASSPPLAGGSSGELFF. This sequence joins TRBV28 and TRBJ2-2, with 12 bases lining up with TRBD2. This CDR3 is 17 amino acids long. CDR1 is MDHEN and CDR2 is SYDVKM in the germline V gene. The V segment lost 5 bases and the J segment 6 bases; nucleotides outside the gene matches: 10. The whole variable domain, filled in from reference TRBV28 and TRBJ2-2, reads DVKVTQSSRYLVKRTGEKVFLECVQDMDHENMFWYRQDPGLGLRLIYFSYDVKMKEKGDIPEGYSVSREKKERFSLILESASTNQTSMYLCASSPPLAGGSSGELFFGEGSRLTVL.

The genes are TRBV29-1 and TRBJ2-2; TRBD2 aligns across 11 bases. This CDR3 contains 17 residues. Germline CDR1 and CDR2: SQVTM and ANQGSEA. Unmatched junction bases numbered 5, after V lost 2 bases and J lost 0 bases. CDR3 amino acids: CSVERVAGGPNTGELFF. The CDR3 nucleotides read TGCAGCGTTGAAAGGGTAGCGGGGGGGCCGAACACCGGGGAGCTGTTTTTT.